This T cell receptor beta chain originates from a study of shared clonotypes between healthy human individuals. Between the trimmed V and J ends, which lost 2 bases and 8 bases, there was a span of 13 bases. This CDR3 comprises 14 residues. Germline CDR1 SGHVS, CDR2 FQNEAQ. Donors, without exception, were Caucasian adults residing in Nashville, Tennessee. Libraries were prepared by immunoSEQ multiplex PCR; TCRdb keeps only in-frame clonotypes and omits some of them. Here the sample spans about 2.4 million clones, under 95% being singletons. The sample taken for sequencing was naive CD4+ T cells from PBMCs. The sample's subset: CD45RA+ positively selected. The receptor was isolated from a man aged 18 to 35 in good health. Some clones in this sample may be carry-over from other donors' samples. V and J are TRBV7-8 and TRBJ1-3, with D possibly being TRBD1 (5 bases). Written as DNA, the CDR3 is TGTGCCAGCAGCTTAATGGGGCTGGCGGACACCATATATTTT. It specifies CASSLMGLADTIYF.